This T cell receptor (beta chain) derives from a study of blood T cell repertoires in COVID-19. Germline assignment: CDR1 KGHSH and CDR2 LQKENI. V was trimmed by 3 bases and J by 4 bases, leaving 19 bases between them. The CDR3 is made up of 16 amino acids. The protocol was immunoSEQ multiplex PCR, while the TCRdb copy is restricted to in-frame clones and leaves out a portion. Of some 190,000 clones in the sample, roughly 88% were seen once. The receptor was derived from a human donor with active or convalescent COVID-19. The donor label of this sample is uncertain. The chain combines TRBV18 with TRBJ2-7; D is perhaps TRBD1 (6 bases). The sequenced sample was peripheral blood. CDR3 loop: CASSPQGTSFLYEQYF. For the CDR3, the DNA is TGTGCCAGCTCACCCCAGGGGACAAGTTTCCTTTACGAGCAGTACTTC.